This TCR beta chain is from a study of shared clonotypes between healthy human individuals. The data were produced by immunoSEQ multiplex PCR, yet TCRdb's version contains in-frame clones alone and is incomplete. The data hold 950,000 to 1,100,000 clones, with around 78% observed a single time. CDR3 length: 16 amino acids. The germline V gene has CDR1 SGHDT and CDR2 YYEEEE. V lost 7 bases to trimming and J lost 0 bases, with 17 bases between them. General observations from the study: Generation of non-shared clonotypes was less probable than generation of clonotypes shared by all four donors.

Worth noting for this clone: Its specificity is not known.

V gene TRBV5-6 combines with J gene TRBJ1-3; maybe TRBD1 (5 bases). The TCR originated in a man aged 18-30 years in good health. Some clones in this sample may be carry-over from other donors' samples. Sequenced sample: memory CD4+ T cells from PBMCs. Regarding subset: CD45RA-negative fraction. Here the CDR3 DNA reads TGTGCCAGCGCCATCGGCGGCGGGGGCTCTGGAAACACCATATATTTT. Protein product: CASAIGGGGSGNTIYF.